The 2 T cell receptor beta chains reported below all come from one sample, sequenced in a study of CD8 T cells in ankylosing spondylitis (dated by TCRdb to 2015 to 2018). Library method: 5' RACE. TCRdb records Illumina HiSeq 2500 as the sequencer. TCRdb's own reprocessing of the public reads used fastp at Q25 and MiXCR and kept productive beta chains. Rows are combined by CDR3 protein, so each entry shows the most common genes and DNA. For this sample the table gives roughly 150,000 distinct CDR3 sequences, of which roughly a third were detected only once. The ten largest make up approximately 6% of the sample. What was sequenced was synovial fluid, either unsorted or a sorted T cell fraction (not recorded which). The source is a male donor with ankylosing spondylitis.

CDR3 bases: TGTGCCTGGAGTGTAGGTCAGACCCGCGATCAGCCCCAGCATTTT. Translating gives CAWSVGQTRDQPQHF. The chain links TRBV30 to TRBJ1-5, with D hard to call. Germline CDR1 is GTSNPN and CDR2 is SVGIG (reference sequence). Trimming shortened V by 0 bases and J by 5 bases, and 14 bases separated the two germline ends. The CDR3 loop spans 15 amino acids.

This clonotype showed up just a few times. The CDR3 protein is CASSNDGASTDTQYF. CDR3 in DNA: TGTGCCAGCAGCAACGACGGGGCTAGCACAGATACGCAGTATTTT. The V call is TRBV7-8, the J call TRBJ2-3, with D possibly called TRBD1 or TRBD2 (5 bases each). V was cut by 5 bases and J by 0 bases, with 12 bases left in between. This CDR3 is 15 amino acids long. In germline, CDR1 is SGHVS, CDR2 FQNEAQ.